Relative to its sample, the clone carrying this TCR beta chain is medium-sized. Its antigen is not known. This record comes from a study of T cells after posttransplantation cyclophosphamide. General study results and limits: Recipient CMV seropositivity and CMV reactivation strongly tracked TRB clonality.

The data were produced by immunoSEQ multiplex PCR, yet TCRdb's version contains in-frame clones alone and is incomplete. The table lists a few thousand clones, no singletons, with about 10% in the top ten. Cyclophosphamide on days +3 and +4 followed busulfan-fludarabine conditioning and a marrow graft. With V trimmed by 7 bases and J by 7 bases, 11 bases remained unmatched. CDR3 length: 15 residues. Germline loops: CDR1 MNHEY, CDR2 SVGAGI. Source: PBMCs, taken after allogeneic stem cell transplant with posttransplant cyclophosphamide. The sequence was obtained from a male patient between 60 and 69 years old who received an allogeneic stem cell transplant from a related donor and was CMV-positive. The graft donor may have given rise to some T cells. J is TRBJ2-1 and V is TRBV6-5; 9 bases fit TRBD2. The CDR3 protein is CASKRVAGGLNEQFF. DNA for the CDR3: TGTGCCAGCAAACGGGTCGCGGGAGGGTTGAATGAGCAGTTCTTC.